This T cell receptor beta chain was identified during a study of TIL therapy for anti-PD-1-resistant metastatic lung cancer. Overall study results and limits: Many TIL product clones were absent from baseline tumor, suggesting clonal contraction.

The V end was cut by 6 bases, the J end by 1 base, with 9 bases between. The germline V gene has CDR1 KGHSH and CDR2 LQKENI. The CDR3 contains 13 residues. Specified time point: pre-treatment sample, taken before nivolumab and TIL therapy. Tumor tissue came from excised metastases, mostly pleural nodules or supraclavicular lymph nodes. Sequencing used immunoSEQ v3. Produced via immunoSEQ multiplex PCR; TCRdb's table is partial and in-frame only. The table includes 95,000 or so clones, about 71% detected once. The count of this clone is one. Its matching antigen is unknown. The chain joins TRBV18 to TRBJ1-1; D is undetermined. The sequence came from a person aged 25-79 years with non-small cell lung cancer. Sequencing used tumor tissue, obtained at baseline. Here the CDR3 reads CASSVNPNTEAFF. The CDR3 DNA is TGTGCCAGCTCCGTGAACCCGAACACTGAAGCTTTCTTT. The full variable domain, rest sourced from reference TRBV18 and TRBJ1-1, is NAGVMQNPRHLVRRRGQEARLRCSPMKGHSHVYWYRQLPEEGLKFMVYLQKENIIDESGMPKERFSAEFPKEGPSILRIQQVVRGDSAAYFCASSVNPNTEAFFGQGTRLTVV.